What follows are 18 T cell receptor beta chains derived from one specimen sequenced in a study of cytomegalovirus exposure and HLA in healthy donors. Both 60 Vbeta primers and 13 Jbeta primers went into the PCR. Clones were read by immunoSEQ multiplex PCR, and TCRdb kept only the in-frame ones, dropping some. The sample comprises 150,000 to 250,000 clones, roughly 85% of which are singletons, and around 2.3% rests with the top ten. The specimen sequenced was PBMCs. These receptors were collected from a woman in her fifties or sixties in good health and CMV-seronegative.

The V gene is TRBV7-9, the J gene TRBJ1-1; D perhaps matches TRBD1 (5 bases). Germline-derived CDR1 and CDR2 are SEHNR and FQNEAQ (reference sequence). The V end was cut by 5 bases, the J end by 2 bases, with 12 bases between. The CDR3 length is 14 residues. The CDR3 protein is CASSRTGTNTEAFF. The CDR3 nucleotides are TGTGCCAGCAGCAGGACCGGGACTAACACTGAAGCTTTCTTT.

CDR3 amino acids: CAWRSGGANTGELFF. DNA of the CDR3: TGTGCCTGGAGGTCGGGAGGCGCGAACACCGGGGAGCTGTTTTTT. The V and J genes are TRBV30 and TRBJ2-2; 7 positions agree with TRBD2. This CDR3 has 15 amino acids. Germline lookup yields CDR1 GTSNPN and CDR2 SVGIG (reference sequence). The trim removed 3 bases at V and 0 bases at J, leaving 4 bases unmatched.

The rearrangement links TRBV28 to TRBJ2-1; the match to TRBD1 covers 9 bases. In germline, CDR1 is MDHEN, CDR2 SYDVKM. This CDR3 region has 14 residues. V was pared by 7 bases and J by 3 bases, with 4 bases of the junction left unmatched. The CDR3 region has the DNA TGTGCCAGCAAGGGGACAGGGTACTACAATGAGCAGTTCTTC. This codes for CASKGTGYYNEQFF.

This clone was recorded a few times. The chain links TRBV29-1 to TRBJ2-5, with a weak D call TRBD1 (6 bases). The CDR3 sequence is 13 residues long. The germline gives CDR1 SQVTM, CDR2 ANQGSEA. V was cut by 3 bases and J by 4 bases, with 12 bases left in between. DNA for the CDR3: TGCAGCGTTGATATGGAACAGGGAGAGACCCAGTACTTC. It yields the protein CSVDMEQGETQYF.

The CDR3 is CASSLGRDSSYNEQFF. CDR3 DNA sequence: TGTGCCAGCAGTTTGGGGCGGGATTCATCCTACAATGAGCAGTTCTTC. V gene TRBV27 combines with J gene TRBJ2-1; D is possibly TRBD2 (6 bases). The V end was cut by 3 bases, the J end by 1 base, with 13 bases between. Germline V gene lookup returns CDR1 MNHEY and CDR2 SMNVEV (reference sequence). The CDR3 length is 16 residues.

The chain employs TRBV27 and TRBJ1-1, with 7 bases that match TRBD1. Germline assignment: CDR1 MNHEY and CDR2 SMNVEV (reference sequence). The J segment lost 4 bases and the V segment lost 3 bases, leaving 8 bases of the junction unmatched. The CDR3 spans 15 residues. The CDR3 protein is CASSFQGGGRTEAFF. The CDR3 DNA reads TGTGCCAGCAGTTTTCAAGGGGGCGGGCGCACTGAAGCTTTCTTT.

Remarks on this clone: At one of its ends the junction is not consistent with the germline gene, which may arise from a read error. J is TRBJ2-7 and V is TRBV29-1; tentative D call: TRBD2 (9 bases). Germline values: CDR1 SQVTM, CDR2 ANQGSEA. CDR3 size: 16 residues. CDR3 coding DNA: TGCAGCGTTGAAGATCTTCAGGGGGCGGGAGGGCCCGCTTCCCTTTTC. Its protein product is CSVEDLQGAGGPASLF.

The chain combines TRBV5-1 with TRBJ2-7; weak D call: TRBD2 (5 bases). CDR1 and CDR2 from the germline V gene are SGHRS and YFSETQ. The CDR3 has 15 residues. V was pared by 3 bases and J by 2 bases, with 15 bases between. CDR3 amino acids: CASSSGVGGTYEQYF. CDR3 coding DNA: TGCGCCAGCAGCTCCGGAGTAGGAGGTACCTACGAGCAGTACTTC. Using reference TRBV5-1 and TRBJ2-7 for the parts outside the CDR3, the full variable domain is KAGVTQTPRYLIKTRGQQVTLSCSPISGHRSVSWYQQTPGQGLQFLFEYFSETQRNKGNFPGRFSGRQFSNSRSEMNVSTLELGDSALYLCASSSGVGGTYEQYFGPGTRLTVT.

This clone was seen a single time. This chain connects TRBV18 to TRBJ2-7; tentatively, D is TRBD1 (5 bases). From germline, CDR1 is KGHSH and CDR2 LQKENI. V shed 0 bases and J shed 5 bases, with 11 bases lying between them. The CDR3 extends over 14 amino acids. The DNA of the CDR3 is TGTGCCAGCTCACCACCGGGGCCGGAAAACGAGCAGTACTTC. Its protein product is CASSPPGPENEQYF.

The DNA for the CDR3 is TGTGCTAGTGGATCCAGGACAGGGGGTAAAGCTTTCTTT. The encoded protein is CASGSRTGGKAFF. The chain carries TRBV12-5 and TRBJ1-1; 10 nucleotides align to TRBD1. The germline V gene has CDR1 LGHNT and CDR2 FRNRAP. V shed 6 bases and J 9 bases; nucleotides not matched to a gene: 7. The CDR3 sequence is 13 residues long.

The CDR3 bases are TGTGCCAGCAGGGGTCGGAGGCCTAGCACAGATACGCAGTATTTT. Protein product: CASRGRRPSTDTQYF. This chain connects TRBV6-1 to TRBJ2-3; D might be TRBD2 (5 bases). The CDR3 covers 15 residues. CDR1 is MNHNS, CDR2 SASEGT, per germline. Deletions cut 6 bases from V and 0 bases from J, with 13 bases between.

DNA for the CDR3: TGCGCCAGCAGCTTGGCCGGGAGGAACGAGCAGTACTTC. It codes for CASSLAGRNEQYF. The chain is built from TRBV5-1 and TRBJ2-7; 7 bases map to TRBD2. Germline V gene data show CDR1 as SGHRS and CDR2 as YFSETQ. CDR3 size: 13 residues. V shed 0 bases and J 5 bases; nucleotides not matched to a gene: 2.

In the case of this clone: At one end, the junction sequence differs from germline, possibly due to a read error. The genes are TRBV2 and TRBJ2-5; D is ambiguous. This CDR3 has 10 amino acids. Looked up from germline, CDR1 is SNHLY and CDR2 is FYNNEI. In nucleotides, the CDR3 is TGTGCCAGCAGTGTAGAATCTATGGACTTC. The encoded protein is CASSVESMDF.

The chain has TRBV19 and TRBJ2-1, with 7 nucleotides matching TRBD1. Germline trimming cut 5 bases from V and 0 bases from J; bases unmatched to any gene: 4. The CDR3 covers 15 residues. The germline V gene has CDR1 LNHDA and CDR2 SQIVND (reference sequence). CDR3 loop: CASSFQGDSYNEQFF. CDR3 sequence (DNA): TGTGCCAGTAGTTTTCAGGGGGACTCCTACAATGAGCAGTTCTTC.

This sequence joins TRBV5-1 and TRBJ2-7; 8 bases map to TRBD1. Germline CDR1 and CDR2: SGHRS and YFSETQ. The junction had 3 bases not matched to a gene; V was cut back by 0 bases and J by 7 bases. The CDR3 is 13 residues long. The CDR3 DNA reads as TGCGCCAGCAGCTTGGCAGGGGGCGATGAGCAGTACTTC. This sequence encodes CASSLAGGDEQYF.

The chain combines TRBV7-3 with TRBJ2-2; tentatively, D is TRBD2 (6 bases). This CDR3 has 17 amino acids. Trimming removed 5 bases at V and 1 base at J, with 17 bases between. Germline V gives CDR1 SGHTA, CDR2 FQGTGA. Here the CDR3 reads CASSPQPRGMNTGELFF. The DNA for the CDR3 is TGTGCCAGCAGCCCTCAACCCCGGGGGATGAACACCGGGGAGCTGTTTTTT.

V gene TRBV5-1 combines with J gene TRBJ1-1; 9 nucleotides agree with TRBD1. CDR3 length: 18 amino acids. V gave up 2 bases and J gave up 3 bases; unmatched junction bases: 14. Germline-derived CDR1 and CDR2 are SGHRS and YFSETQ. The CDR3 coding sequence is TGCGCCAGCAGCTTACGAGGACAGGGGAAGCTTTTCGACACTGAAGCTTTCTTT. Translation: CASSLRGQGKLFDTEAFF.

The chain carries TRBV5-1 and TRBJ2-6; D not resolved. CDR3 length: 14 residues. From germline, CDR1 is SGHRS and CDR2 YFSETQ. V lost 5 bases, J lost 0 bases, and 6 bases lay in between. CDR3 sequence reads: CASRKSSGANVLTF. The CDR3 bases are TGCGCCAGCAGAAAGAGCTCTGGGGCCAACGTCCTGACTTTC.